The entry below gives a single T cell receptor beta chain sequence along with its context. The CDR3 extends over 15 amino acids. V lost 0 bases to trimming and J lost 5 bases; unmatched junction nucleotides: 2. Germline CDR1 is SGHVS and CDR2 is FNYEAQ. These data belong to a study of siplizumab effects on memory and regulatory T cells. Using immunoSEQ multiplex PCR, the repertoire was profiled, and TCRdb retains in-frame clones only, with some absent. Here the sample spans around 110,000 clones, roughly 94% being singletons. The V and J genes are TRBV7-6 and TRBJ2-2; TRBD1 matches 8 bases. The sample was non-Treg CD4+ T cells sorted from blood. The TCR comes from a human donor in good health. CDR3 in amino acids: CASSLAGTGTGELFF. The CDR3 nucleotides read TGTGCCAGCAGCTTAGCCGGGACAGGAACCGGGGAGCTGTTTTTT.